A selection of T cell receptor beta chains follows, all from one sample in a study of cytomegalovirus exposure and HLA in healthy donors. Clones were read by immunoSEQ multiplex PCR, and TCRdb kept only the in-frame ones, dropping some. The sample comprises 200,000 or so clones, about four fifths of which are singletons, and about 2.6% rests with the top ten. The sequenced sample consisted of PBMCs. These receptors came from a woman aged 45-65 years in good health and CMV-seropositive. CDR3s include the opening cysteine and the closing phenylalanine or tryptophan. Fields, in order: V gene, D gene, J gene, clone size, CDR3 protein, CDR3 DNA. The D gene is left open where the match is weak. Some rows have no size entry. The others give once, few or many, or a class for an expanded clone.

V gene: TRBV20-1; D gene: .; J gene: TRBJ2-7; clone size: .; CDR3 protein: CSVGGSYEQYF; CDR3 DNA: TGCAGTGTTGGAGGGTCCTACGAGCAGTACTTC
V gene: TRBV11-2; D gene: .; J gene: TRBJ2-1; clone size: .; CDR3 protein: CASSPVHQPGNEQFF; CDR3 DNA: TGTGCCAGCAGCCCAGTACACCAACCGGGCAATGAGCAGTTCTTC
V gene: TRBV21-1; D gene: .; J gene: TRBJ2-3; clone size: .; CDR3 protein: CASIGASGGHTDTQYF; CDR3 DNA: TGTGCCAGCATCGGAGCTAGCGGGGGCCACACAGATACGCAGTATTTT
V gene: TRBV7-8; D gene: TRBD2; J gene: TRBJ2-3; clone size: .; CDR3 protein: CASSLGIGGAPDTQYF; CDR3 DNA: TGTGCCAGCAGCTTAGGTATCGGGGGGGCTCCAGATACGCAGTATTTT
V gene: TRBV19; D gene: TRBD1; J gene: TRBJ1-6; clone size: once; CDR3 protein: CASSMTGSPLHF; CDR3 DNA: TGTGCCAGTAGTATGACAGGGAGTCCCCTCCACTTT
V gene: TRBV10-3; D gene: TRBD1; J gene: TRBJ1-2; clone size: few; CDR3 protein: CASRRQGASRGYTF; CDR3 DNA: TGTGCCAGCAGAAGACAGGGGGCGTCCCGTGGCTACACCTTC
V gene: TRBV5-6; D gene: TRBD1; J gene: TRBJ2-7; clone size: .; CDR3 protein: CASTLTGFVREQYF; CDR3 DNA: TGTGCCAGCACCTTGACAGGGTTCGTCCGCGAGCAGTACTTC
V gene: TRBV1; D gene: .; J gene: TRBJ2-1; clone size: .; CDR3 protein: CTSSQARGGLNNEQFF; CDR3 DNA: TGCACCAGCAGCCAAGCGCGGGGGGGGCTCAACAATGAGCAGTTCTTC
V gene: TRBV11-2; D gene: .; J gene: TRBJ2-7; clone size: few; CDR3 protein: CASSFWGRDEQYF; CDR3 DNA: TGTGCCAGCAGCTTTTGGGGCAGGGACGAGCAGTACTTC
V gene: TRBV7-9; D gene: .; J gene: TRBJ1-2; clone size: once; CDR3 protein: CSSSSPGYGYTF; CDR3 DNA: TGTTCCAGCAGCTCGCCGGGGTATGGCTACACCTTC
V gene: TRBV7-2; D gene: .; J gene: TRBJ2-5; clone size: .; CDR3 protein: CASSSEGEGTQYF; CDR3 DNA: TGTGCCAGCAGCTCTGAGGGTGAAGGGACCCAGTACTTC
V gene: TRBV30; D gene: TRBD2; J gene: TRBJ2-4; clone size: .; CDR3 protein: CAWSTSGGPNIQYF; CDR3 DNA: TGTGCCTGGTCGACTAGCGGGGGACCGAACATTCAGTATTTC
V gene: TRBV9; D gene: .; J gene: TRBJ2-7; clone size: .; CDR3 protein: CASSVGANYEQYF; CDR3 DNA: TGTGCCAGCAGCGTAGGGGCTAACTACGAGCAGTACTTC
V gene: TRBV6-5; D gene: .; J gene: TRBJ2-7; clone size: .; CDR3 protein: CASSDQGRSYEQYF; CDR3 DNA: TGTGCCAGCAGTGACCAGGGTAGATCCTACGAGCAGTACTTC
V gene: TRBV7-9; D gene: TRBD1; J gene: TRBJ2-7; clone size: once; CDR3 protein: CSSSLLTGSYEQYF; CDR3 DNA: TGTTCCAGCAGCTTACTGACAGGGTCTTACGAGCAGTACTTC
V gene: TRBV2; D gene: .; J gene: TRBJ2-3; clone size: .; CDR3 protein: CASRDRTPEF; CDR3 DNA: TGTGCCAGCAGGGACAGAACCCCCGAGTTT
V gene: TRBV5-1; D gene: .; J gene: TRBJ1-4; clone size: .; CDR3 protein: CASSLGTWGATNEKLFF; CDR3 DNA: TGCGCCAGCAGCTTAGGTACCTGGGGGGCAACTAATGAAAAACTGTTTTTT
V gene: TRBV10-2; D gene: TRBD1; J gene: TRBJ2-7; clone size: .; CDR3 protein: CASSESGQGFNEQYF; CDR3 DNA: TGCGCCAGCAGTGAGTCGGGACAGGGGTTCAACGAGCAGTACTTC
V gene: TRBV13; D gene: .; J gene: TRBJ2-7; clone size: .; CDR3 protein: CASSFLQANSYEQYF; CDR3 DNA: TGTGCCAGCAGTTTTCTTCAGGCGAACTCCTACGAGCAGTACTTC
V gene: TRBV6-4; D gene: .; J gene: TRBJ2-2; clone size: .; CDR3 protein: CASISPGTGELFF; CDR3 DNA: TGTGCCAGCATTTCTCCGGGCACCGGGGAGCTGTTTTTT
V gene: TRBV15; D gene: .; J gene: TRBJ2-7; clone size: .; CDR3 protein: CATANGYYEQYF; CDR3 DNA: TGTGCCACCGCAAACGGTTACTACGAGCAGTACTTC
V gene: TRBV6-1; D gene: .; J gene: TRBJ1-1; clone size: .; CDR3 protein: CASSEGRMNTEAFF; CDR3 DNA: TGTGCCAGCAGTGAAGGCAGAATGAACACTGAAGCTTTCTTT
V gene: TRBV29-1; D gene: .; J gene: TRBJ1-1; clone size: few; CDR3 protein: CSVNRGGTEAFF; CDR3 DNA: TGCAGCGTTAATAGGGGTGGCACTGAAGCTTTCTTT
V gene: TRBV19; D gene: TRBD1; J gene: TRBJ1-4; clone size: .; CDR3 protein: CASSPGASGTGLSQEKLFF; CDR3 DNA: TGTGCCAGTAGTCCCGGGGCGAGTGGGACAGGGCTATCCCAAGAAAAACTGTTTTTT
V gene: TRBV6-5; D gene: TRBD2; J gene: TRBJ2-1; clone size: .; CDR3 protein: CASKRLAGNEQFF; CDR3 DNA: TGTGCCAGCAAACGACTAGCTGGGAATGAGCAGTTCTTC
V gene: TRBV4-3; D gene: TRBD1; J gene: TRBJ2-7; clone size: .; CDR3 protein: CASSQDRTGPDYEQYF; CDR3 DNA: TGCGCCAGCAGCCAAGATCGGACAGGACCAGACTACGAGCAGTACTTC
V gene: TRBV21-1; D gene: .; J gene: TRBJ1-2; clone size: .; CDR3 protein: CASSKFARGLGGGYTF; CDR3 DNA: TGTGCCAGCAGCAAATTCGCCCGCGGGCTAGGAGGGGGCTACACCTTC
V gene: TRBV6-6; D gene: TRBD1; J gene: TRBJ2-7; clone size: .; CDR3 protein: CAIRGQGLEQYF; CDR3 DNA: TGTGCCATCAGGGGACAGGGGTTGGAGCAGTACTTC
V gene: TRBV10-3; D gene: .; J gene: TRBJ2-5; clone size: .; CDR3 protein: CAISESPPTGTLQETQYF; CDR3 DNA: TGTGCCATCAGTGAGTCTCCTCCCACAGGGACGCTTCAAGAGACCCAGTACTTC
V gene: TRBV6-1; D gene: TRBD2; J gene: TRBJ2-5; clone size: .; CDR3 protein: CARGRGGQETQYF; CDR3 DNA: TGTGCCAGGGGGCGGGGGGGGCAAGAGACCCAGTACTTC
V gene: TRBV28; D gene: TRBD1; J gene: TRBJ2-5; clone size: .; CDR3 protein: CASSSPSDRGYQETQYF; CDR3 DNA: TGTGCCAGCAGTTCACCCTCAGACAGGGGTTACCAAGAGACCCAGTACTTC
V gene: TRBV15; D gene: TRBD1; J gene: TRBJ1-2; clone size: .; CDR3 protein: CATSRNTGDRVRGYTF; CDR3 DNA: TGTGCCACCAGCCGAAATACCGGGGACAGGGTGAGGGGCTACACCTTC
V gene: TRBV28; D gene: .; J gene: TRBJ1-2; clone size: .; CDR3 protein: CASSLPQDGYTF; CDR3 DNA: TGTGCCAGCAGTTTACCCCAGGATGGCTACACCTTC
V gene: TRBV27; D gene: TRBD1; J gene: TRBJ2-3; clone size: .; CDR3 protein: CASGPWGQGTDTQYF; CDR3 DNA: TGTGCCAGCGGACCCTGGGGACAGGGTACAGATACGCAGTATTTT
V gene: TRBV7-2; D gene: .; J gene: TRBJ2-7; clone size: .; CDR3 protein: CASSSRGYEQYF; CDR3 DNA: TGTGCCAGCAGTTCTAGGGGGTACGAGCAGTACTTC
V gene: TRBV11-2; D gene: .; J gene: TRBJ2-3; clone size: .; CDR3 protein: CASLAGTDTQYF; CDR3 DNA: TGTGCCAGCTTAGCCGGCACAGATACGCAGTATTTT
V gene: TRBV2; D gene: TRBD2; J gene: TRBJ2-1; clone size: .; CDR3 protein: CASSHGSGGPRGQFF; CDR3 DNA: TGTGCCAGCAGCCATGGTAGCGGGGGGCCCAGGGGGCAGTTCTTC
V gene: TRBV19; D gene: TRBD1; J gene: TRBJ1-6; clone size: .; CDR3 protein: CASSPTDRGLDSPLHF; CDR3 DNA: TGTGCCAGTAGTCCGACCGACAGGGGGCTGGATTCACCCCTCCACTTT
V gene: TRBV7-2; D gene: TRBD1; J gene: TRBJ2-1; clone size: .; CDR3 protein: CASSLGTGPGKKQFF; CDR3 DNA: TGTGCCAGCAGCTTAGGGACAGGGCCAGGAAAAAAGCAGTTCTTC
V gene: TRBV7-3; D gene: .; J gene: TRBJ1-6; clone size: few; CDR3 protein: CASSLDGSSPLHF; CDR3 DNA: TGTGCCAGCAGCTTAGACGGGAGTTCACCCCTCCACTTT
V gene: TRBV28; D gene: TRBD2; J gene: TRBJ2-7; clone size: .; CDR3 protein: CASGRGRYEQYF; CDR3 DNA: TGTGCCAGCGGGAGGGGAAGGTACGAGCAGTACTTC
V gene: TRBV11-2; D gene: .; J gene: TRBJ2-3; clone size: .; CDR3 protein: CASSTLATFTDTQYF; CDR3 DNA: TGTGCCAGCAGCACTCTAGCGACGTTCACAGATACGCAGTATTTT
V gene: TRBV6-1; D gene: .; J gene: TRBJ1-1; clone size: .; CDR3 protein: CASRETVEAFF; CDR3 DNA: TGTGCCAGCAGAGAGACAGTAGAAGCTTTCTTT
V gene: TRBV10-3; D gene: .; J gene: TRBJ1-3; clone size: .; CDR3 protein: CAISESSHSGNTIYF; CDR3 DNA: TGTGCCATCAGTGAGTCCTCACACTCTGGAAACACCATATATTTT